This T cell receptor (beta chain) comes out of a study of T cell repertoires in cytomegalovirus infection. About the research overall: Epitope selection comprised recently identified HLA-C-restricted CMV epitopes and well-studied HLA-B-restricted CMV epitopes. CMV infection plus the matching HLA type was flagged by public TCR beta signatures. Findings and limits, study-wide: Cumulative public TCR beta family frequency identified CMV carriers with the relevant HLA.

This clonotype was counted between two and nine times. Its antigen is unidentified. This CDR3 region has 14 residues. J was trimmed by 3 bases and V by 6 bases; bases with no gene match: 6. The germline V gene encodes CDR1 SGHVS and CDR2 FNYEAQ. TCRdb reprocessed the reads with MiXCR, giving one entry per CDR3 protein. Of around 900,000 distinct CDR3 sequences listed, less than 35% are singletons. The source material was cultured CD8+ T cells from PBMCs, sampled from culture after CMV antigen stimulation. The rearrangement joins TRBV7-6 to TRBJ2-7, with 9 bases that match TRBD2. This TCR came from a human donor in good health (CMV status not recorded). Some clones in this sample may be carry-over from other donors' samples. The CDR3 nucleotides read TGTGCCAGCAGTCAGAGGACTAGCGTCTACGAGCAGTACTTC. Its protein product is CASSQRTSVYEQYF.